The subject of this entry is one T cell receptor (beta chain). In its sample, this clonotype was seen many times. Its cognate antigen has yet to be identified. Base qualities are not at hand, and no much larger clone is one base apart. Here V drops 10 bases and J drops 5 bases, and the junction holds 7 bases not matched to any gene. The CDR3 sequence holds 13 residues, the cysteine and phenylalanine included. CDR3 DNA is the only sequence kept; it has 39 bases, read in frame from the first base. The germline V gene gives CDR1 as SGHDT and CDR2 as YYEEEE. The sample comes from a study of T cells after yellow fever vaccination (dated by TCRdb to about 2019). Looking at the study overall: The SMART-Seq v4 Ultra Low Input RNA kit was used to prepare libraries from fractions with low cell numbers. To follow T-cell clones before and after primary and booster YFV17D yellow fever vaccination, bulk TCR alpha and beta repertoires were sequenced over time. Two healthy male donors, one aged 18 to 29 and one aged 30 to 40 years, were included in the cohort. Blood was collected at multiple timepoints before and after primary and secondary immunization, and bulk PBMC replicates and cell subsets were isolated.

Study-wide conclusions, independent of this receptor: A small share of clonotypes occurred in both CD4 and CD8 compartments, likely arising from convergent recombination. Because the study included only a couple of donors, the extent to which the findings can be generalized is limited. Compared with the primary T-cell response, the secondary T-cell response was weaker but faster, peaking on day 5 rather than day 15. After the booster, most of the clones that had expanded following primary vaccination were detected again (approximately 95% of CD4 and more than 85% of CD8), which suggests that memory was broadly maintained. Because abundant contaminating clonotypes from the bulk population could be contained in FACS-sorted repertoires, computational filtering was required.

TCR cDNA was made using 5'RACE template switching, a step that added a universal primer site and unique molecular identifiers. cDNA synthesis was primed from both the TCR alpha and TCR beta constant segments. Library amplification involved two PCR steps, and the second step added sample barcodes and sequencing adapters. Sequencing of libraries was done on Illumina HiSeq 2500 (2x100 bp) or NovaSeq (2x150 bp). As for the original processing: Reads were demultiplexed and collapsed into UMI consensus sequences with MIGEC, and V(D)J alignment was performed with MiXCR. Using edgeR on replicate PBMC samples, clonotypes were called vaccine-responding if FDR was below 0.01 and the log2 fold change was above 5 up to day 15. Bulk clonotypes were assigned CD4 or CD8 identity according to which sequenced CD4 or CD8 repertoire held them at higher abundance. Through fastp at Q25 and MiXCR, TCRdb rebuilt clones from the public reads, retaining in-frame beta chains. Under each unique CDR3 protein, matching rows form one entry showing the most common genes and DNA. For this entry, the V and J calls and clone size follow TCRdb and not the study's own pipeline. The sample data list more than 95,000 distinct CDR3 sequences, and about 7% of these were observed just once. Of the sample, about 2.7% falls within the top ten clones.

Per the publication, the treatment or condition label means: live attenuated yellow fever vaccine strain. PBMCs were isolated from peripheral blood using a standard Ficoll-Paque protocol. CD4 and CD8 T-cell fractions were isolated with Dynabeads CD4 and CD8 positive selection kits. RNA was extracted with TriZol from bulk PBMCs, CD4 and CD8 fractions, and dextramer-positive and dextramer-negative fractions. The TCR was taken from a man aged 18 to 30 who received the YFV17D yellow fever vaccine. The specimen comprised CD4+ T cells sorted from PBMCs, sampled 10 days after the first yellow fever vaccination. The chain employs TRBV5-6 and TRBJ2-3, with 10 bases matching TRBD2. The CDR3 sequence is CASSGGGRDTQYF. The DNA sequence is TGTGCCTCCAGCGGGGGGGGGAGAGATACGCAGTATTTT.